Listed here is a single T cell receptor (beta chain). Its target is not known. Germline-derived CDR1 and CDR2 are DFQATT and SNEGSKA (reference sequence). This CDR3 is 11 amino acids long. The ends were cut back, 0 bases at V and 4 bases at J, with 4 bases in the middle. TCRdb keeps only in-frame clones here, not all; method: immunoSEQ multiplex PCR. The sample lists about 26,000 clones, approximately 85% seen once, with about 8.6% in the top ten. These data belong to a study of neoadjuvant nivolumab and ipilimumab in lung cancer. General study findings and limits: Pretherapy blood TCR richness correlated positively with resected tumor richness.

The sample consisted of tumor tissue, taken after neoadjuvant nivolumab, alone or with ipilimumab, at or shortly before surgery. This sequence was found in an adult with non-small cell lung cancer. V is TRBV20-1 and J is TRBJ2-7; D is uncertain. CDR3 sequence (DNA): TGCAGTGCTAGAGAGGAGTACGAGCAGTACTTC. It specifies CSAREEYEQYF.